This T cell receptor beta chain was identified during a study of blood T cell repertoires in COVID-19. Study-wide context: Donors in the United States, Italy and Spain gave samples during acute or convalescent COVID-19.

Sequencing used immunoSEQ multiplex PCR; TCRdb keeps in-frame clones, though not all of them. Among just under 250,000 clones listed, around 86% were seen once. Looked up from germline, CDR1 is LNHDA and CDR2 is SQIVND (reference sequence). The V and J ends lost 3 bases and 0 bases respectively, with 9 bases between them. This CDR3 is built from 15 residues. This clone appeared a single time. The sample taken for sequencing was peripheral blood. The source of this sequence is a woman under 40 who had recovered from COVID-19. The rearrangement joins TRBV19 to TRBJ2-1, with a weak D call TRBD2 (6 bases). The CDR3 nucleotides read TGTGCCAGTAGTATCGCGGGGAGCTCCTACAATGAGCAGTTCTTC. Amino acid sequence: CASSIAGSSYNEQFF.